Below, 31 T cell receptor beta chains from the same sample are listed, as sequenced in a study of cytomegalovirus exposure and HLA in healthy donors. The PCR ran on 60 Vbeta and 13 Jbeta primers. Clones were sequenced by immunoSEQ multiplex PCR, and TCRdb holds only the in-frame ones, with some missing. The sample shows 95,000 to 100,000 clones, around 74% of them seen only once. What was sequenced was PBMCs. These receptors were taken from a woman in her forties in good health and CMV-seronegative.

The rearrangement links TRBV5-8 to TRBJ2-7, with D possibly being TRBD2 (7 bases). Per the germline V gene, CDR1 is SGHTS and CDR2 is YDEGEE. Trimming pared 4 bases from V and 6 bases from J, leaving 26 bases between. The CDR3 totals 17 residues. The DNA for the CDR3 is TGTGCCAGCAGCCGGACTTGGGAGGGGGGCACCTCAAGCGAGCAGTACTTC. It translates to CASSRTWEGGTSSEQYF.

The rearrangement links TRBV7-8 to TRBJ1-5, with unresolved D. V was trimmed by 5 bases and J by 9 bases, leaving 11 bases between them. CDR3 size: 12 residues. Per the germline V gene, CDR1 is SGHVS and CDR2 is FQNEAQ. CDR3 region: CASSAQAGPQHF. In DNA form, the CDR3 reads TGTGCCAGCAGCGCCCAAGCGGGGCCCCAGCATTTT. The variable domain in full, with the rest retrieved from reference TRBV7-8 and TRBJ1-5, is GAGVSQSPRYKVAKRGQDVALRCDPISGHVSLFWYQQALGQGPEFLTYFQNEAQLDKSGLPSDRFFAERPEGSVSTLKIQRTQQEDSAVYLCASSAQAGPQHFGDGTRLSIL.

The J gene is TRBJ2-1, the V gene TRBV21-1; the D call of TRBD1 is as the table states it, not checked on the DNA. TRBV21-1 constitutes a pseudogene. The CDR3 spans 14 residues. CDR3 bases: TGTGCCAGCAGCAGACGGGACAGGGTGTATGAGCAGTTCTTC. It translates to CASSRRDRVYEQFF.

The V call is TRBV19, the J call TRBJ2-7, with TRBD1 as a possible D gene (5 bases). The CDR3 spans 13 residues. V was shortened by 3 bases and J by 5 bases, with 11 bases between the two germline ends. From germline, CDR1 is LNHDA and CDR2 SQIVND (reference sequence). The CDR3: CASSIIGVNEQYF. The CDR3 DNA is TGTGCCAGTAGTATTATAGGGGTAAACGAGCAGTACTTC. Using reference TRBV19 and TRBJ2-7 for the parts outside the CDR3, the full variable domain is DGGITQSPKYLFRKEGQNVTLSCEQNLNHDAMYWYRQDPGQGLRLIYYSQIVNDFQKGDIAEGYSVSREKKESFPLTVTSAQKNPTAFYLCASSIIGVNEQYFGPGTRLTVT.

The chain links TRBV27 to TRBJ2-5; 11 positions match TRBD2. The J call may not be correct, given that the DNA end is closer to TRBJ2-7. CDR1 and CDR2 from the germline V gene are MNHEY and SMNVEV (reference sequence). CDR3 length equals 16 residues. The CDR3 sequence is CASSLSGTSGLYEQYF. In DNA, the CDR3 is TGTGCCAGCAGTTTGTCAGGGACTAGCGGTTTGTACGAGCAGTACTTC.

This clone was observed a single time. This rearrangement joins TRBV19 to TRBJ1-2, with 7 positions matching TRBD1. Germline V gives CDR1 LNHDA, CDR2 SQIVND (reference sequence). Trimming took 5 bases from V and 1 from J; bases not matched to a gene: 7. The CDR3 totals 15 residues. This CDR3 reads CASSGQNRGNYGYTF. The CDR3 DNA reads as TGTGCCAGTAGTGGGCAAAACAGGGGTAACTATGGCTACACCTTC. The whole variable domain, filled in from reference TRBV19 and TRBJ1-2, reads DGGITQSPKYLFRKEGQNVTLSCEQNLNHDAMYWYRQDPGQGLRLIYYSQIVNDFQKGDIAEGYSVSREKKESFPLTVTSAQKNPTAFYLCASSGQNRGNYGYTFGSGTRLTVV.

This sequence joins TRBV7-2 and TRBJ2-7, with D perhaps TRBD1 (6 bases). This CDR3 spans 15 amino acids. CDR1 SGHTA and CDR2 FQGNSA come from the germline V gene. V was shortened by 3 bases and J by 0 bases, with 12 bases between the two germline ends. CDR3 DNA sequence: TGTGCCAGCAGCTTGCGACAGGCCCGCTCCTACGAGCAGTACTTC. This gives the protein CASSLRQARSYEQYF.

This chain joins TRBV4-1 and TRBJ1-6, with 11 bases lining up with TRBD1. CDR1 is MGHRA and CDR2 is YSYEKL in the germline V gene. Trimming removed 3 bases from V and 9 bases from J; junction bases left unmatched: 4. The CDR3 consists of 15 residues. CDR3 sequence reads: CASSQGDRGTSPLHF. The DNA for the CDR3 is TGCGCCAGCAGCCAGGGGGACAGGGGGACTTCACCCCTCCACTTT.

The chain has TRBV2 and TRBJ2-1, with D unresolved. V lost 5 bases and J 2 bases, leaving 13 bases between the germline ends. The CDR3 runs to 15 residues. Germline V gives CDR1 SNHLY, CDR2 FYNNEI. As DNA, the CDR3 is TGTGCCAGCAGTATCCTGCGAGGCCCCTACAATGAGCAGTTCTTC. Residues: CASSILRGPYNEQFF.

This clone was observed a few times. The chain is built from TRBV19 and TRBJ1-2; 7 nucleotides match TRBD1. The CDR3 runs to 13 residues. V gave up 3 bases and J gave up 8 bases; unmatched junction bases: 6. Germline CDR1 LNHDA, CDR2 SQIVND (reference sequence). This chain's CDR3 is CASSILAGGGYTF. CDR3 nucleotides: TGTGCCAGTAGTATCTTGGCAGGGGGAGGCTACACCTTC.

The genes are TRBV4-2 and TRBJ2-1; no clear D gene. The CDR3 runs 16 residues. Germline V gene sequence: CDR1 LGHNA, CDR2 YNFKEQ. Trimming left V 1 base short and J 2 bases short, with 12 bases between. The DNA of the CDR3 is TGTGCCAGCAGCCAAGCGTCCAGCGTTACCTACAATGAGCAGTTCTTC. It encodes CASSQASSVTYNEQFF.

This clone was counted a few times. The chain recombines TRBV5-4 with TRBJ1-1; 8 bases map to TRBD1. Germline V CDR1 and CDR2: SGHNT, YYREEE (reference sequence). CDR3 length: 12 amino acids. V lost 4 bases, J lost 7 bases, and 3 bases stayed unmatched. CDR3: CASSMTGVEAFF. In nucleotides, the CDR3 is TGTGCCAGCAGCATGACAGGGGTTGAAGCTTTCTTT.

The CDR3: CASSQGGTSGRGTQYF. DNA for the CDR3: TGTGCCAGCAGCCAAGGGGGGACTAGCGGGAGAGGTACGCAGTATTTT. The chain is built from TRBV4-2 and TRBJ2-3; 14 nucleotides match TRBD2. This CDR3 contains 16 residues. V was clipped by 1 base and J by 8 bases; unmatched bases: 5. Per germline, CDR1 LGHNA and CDR2 YNFKEQ.

The V and J genes are TRBV19 and TRBJ2-5, with 7 bases aligning to TRBD1. V lost 7 bases to trimming and J lost 5 bases; unmatched junction nucleotides: 1. Per the germline V gene, CDR1 is LNHDA and CDR2 is SQIVND (reference sequence). The CDR3 contains 11 residues. CDR3 residues: CASKQGETQYF. CDR3 bases: TGTGCCAGTAAACAGGGGGAGACCCAGTACTTC. Using reference TRBV19 and TRBJ2-5 for the parts outside the CDR3, the full variable domain is DGGITQSPKYLFRKEGQNVTLSCEQNLNHDAMYWYRQDPGQGLRLIYYSQIVNDFQKGDIAEGYSVSREKKESFPLTVTSAQKNPTAFYLCASKQGETQYFGPGTRLLVL.

This clone has only one observation. The chain joins TRBV4-3 to TRBJ2-7, with D perhaps matching TRBD2 (5 bases). The CDR3 covers 14 residues. Trimming removed 4 bases from V and 3 bases from J, with 13 bases in between. Germline V gene data show CDR1 as LGHNA and CDR2 as YSLEER. CDR3 in DNA: TGCGCCAGCAGCCCCGGACTCCCAAGCTACGAGCAGTACTTC. Encoded protein: CASSPGLPSYEQYF.

V gene TRBV30 combines with J gene TRBJ1-1; D perhaps matches TRBD1 (6 bases). This CDR3 is 13 amino acids long. V lost 0 bases and J lost 7, with 12 bases in between. Per germline, CDR1 GTSNPN and CDR2 SVGIG (reference sequence). Written as DNA, the CDR3 is TGTGCCTGGAGTGTACGGGAGGGGGGTGAAGCTTTCTTT. Translated, it gives CAWSVREGGEAFF.

This clone has a handful of counts. This sequence joins TRBV6-5 and TRBJ2-7, with D perhaps matching TRBD1 (6 bases). CDR1 and CDR2 (germline): MNHEY, SVGAGI. The CDR3 covers 15 residues. V gave up 6 bases and J gave up 8 bases, with 23 bases separating them. CDR3 in amino acids: CASRTTGTGPTKQYF. CDR3 sequence (DNA): TGTGCCAGCAGGACCACCGGAACAGGGCCGACTAAGCAGTACTTC.

V is TRBV30 and J is TRBJ2-1, with 8 bases identical to TRBD2. V trimming: 3 bases; J trimming: 3 bases; junction bases outside the gene matches: 7. Germline CDR1 reads GTSNPN; CDR2 reads SVGIG (reference sequence). The CDR3 is 15 residues long. DNA for the CDR3: TGTGCCTGGAGCGAGACCGGGACTAGCTACAATGAGCAGTTCTTC. Translation: CAWSETGTSYNEQFF.

The chain uses TRBV7-3 and TRBJ2-1; 13 bases map to TRBD2. V was clipped by 1 base and J by 5 bases; unmatched bases: 2. CDR1 and CDR2 (germline): SGHTA, FQGTGA. The CDR3 has 16 amino acids. This CDR3 reads CASSLIGTSGNNEQFF. CDR3 sequence (DNA): TGTGCCAGCAGCTTAATTGGGACTAGCGGGAACAATGAGCAGTTCTTC.

The rearrangement joins TRBV9 to TRBJ2-1, with 9 bases matching TRBD2. CDR1 and CDR2 from the germline V gene are SGDLS and YYNGEE. J lost 7 bases, V lost 0 bases, and 5 bases had no gene match. This CDR3 region has 15 residues. The CDR3 is CASSVGAGGPNEQFF. CDR3 in DNA: TGTGCCAGCAGCGTAGGGGCGGGGGGGCCGAATGAGCAGTTCTTC. Full variable domain (remainder filled in from reference TRBV9 and TRBJ2-1): DSGVTQTPKHLITATGQRVTLRCSPRSGDLSVYWYQQSLDQGLQFLIQYYNGEERAKGNILERFSAQQFPDLHSELNLSSLELGDSALYFCASSVGAGGPNEQFFGPGTRLTVL.

The sample holds a few counts of this clone. One end of the junction does not line up with germline, which may come from a read error. CDR3 DNA: TGTTCCAGCAGCTTAGTGGCGGACACTGAAGCTTTCTTT. Residues: CSSSLVADTEAFF. The V call is TRBV7-9, the J call TRBJ1-1; D uncertain. Per the germline V gene, CDR1 is SEHNR and CDR2 is FQNEAQ (reference sequence). The CDR3 has 13 amino acids.

This chain joins TRBV2 and TRBJ2-3; 10 positions agree with TRBD2. The J segment lost 0 bases and the V segment lost 7 bases, leaving 4 bases of the junction unmatched. The CDR3 consists of 15 residues. Germline assignment: CDR1 SNHLY and CDR2 FYNNEI. The CDR3 reads CASKTSGYSTDTQYF. The CDR3, as DNA: TGTGCCAGCAAGACTAGCGGGTATAGCACAGATACGCAGTATTTT.

The chain carries TRBV4-1 and TRBJ1-4, with D maybe TRBD1 (5 bases). V was trimmed by 0 bases and J by 8 bases, leaving 10 bases between them. The CDR3 consists of 14 residues. Germline-derived CDR1 and CDR2 are MGHRA and YSYEKL. The CDR3 loop is CASSQDPAGEKLFF. In DNA form, the CDR3 reads TGCGCCAGCAGCCAAGATCCGGCAGGGGAAAAACTGTTTTTT.

The V gene is TRBV19, the J gene TRBJ2-1; 7 nucleotides agree with TRBD1. Germline loops: CDR1 LNHDA, CDR2 SQIVND (reference sequence). This CDR3 is 14 amino acids long. The V gene end was trimmed by 6 bases and the J gene end by 2 bases; junction bases not matched to a gene: 4. CDR3 sequence: CASRRQGAYNEQFF. CDR3 in DNA: TGTGCCAGTAGACGACAGGGAGCCTACAATGAGCAGTTCTTC.

The J gene is TRBJ2-7, the V gene TRBV4-1; TRBD2 aligns across 7 bases. The CDR3 covers 15 residues. Germline assignment: CDR1 MGHRA and CDR2 YSYEKL. The ends lost 0 bases at V and 6 bases at J; junction bases unmatched: 8. This CDR3 is CASSQDEGGRSEQYF. CDR3 nucleotides: TGCGCCAGCAGCCAAGATGAGGGAGGGCGGAGCGAGCAGTACTTC.

V gene TRBV7-8 combines with J gene TRBJ2-7; a possible D gene is TRBD1 (5 bases). Germline V CDR1 and CDR2: SGHVS, FQNEAQ. With 3 bases removed from V and 5 bases from J, the gap between germline ends came to 14 bases. This CDR3 has 14 amino acids. The CDR3 coding sequence is TGTGCCAGCAGCTTCGGCAGGGATGGGCACGAGCAGTACTTC. Its translation is CASSFGRDGHEQYF.

The chain combines TRBV10-2 with TRBJ2-3; D might be TRBD1 (6 bases). The CDR3 spans 13 residues. Germline lookup yields CDR1 WSHSY and CDR2 SAAADI. Deletions cut 1 base from V and 7 bases from J, with 9 bases between. DNA of the CDR3: TGCGCCAGCAGTGAGTGGGGGCTGAATACGCAGTATTTT. It specifies CASSEWGLNTQYF.

The rearrangement joins TRBV27 to TRBJ2-1; 8 nucleotides line up with TRBD2. The CDR3 is 15 amino acids. The germline gives CDR1 MNHEY, CDR2 SMNVEV (reference sequence). Trimming cost V 6 bases and J 6 bases; bases outside gene matches: 10. The CDR3 loop is CASSIPGLGLNEQFF. CDR3 DNA sequence: TGTGCCAGCAGCATTCCGGGACTAGGTCTCAATGAGCAGTTCTTC.

The chain carries TRBV12-5 and TRBJ1-1, with 8 bases matching TRBD1. Germline CDR1 and CDR2: LGHNT and FRNRAP. This CDR3 contains 15 residues. Trimming at V came to 6 bases and at J to 5 bases, leaving 11 bases not matched to a gene. The CDR3 DNA reads as TGTGCTAGTGGATGGACAGGGTCGGGAACAACTGAAGCTTTCTTT. Translated, it gives CASGWTGSGTTEAFF.

Concerning this clone: A read error may account for a junction end that differs from germline. The rearrangement uses TRBV7-9 and TRBJ2-7; 12 nucleotides agree with TRBD2. Germline values: CDR1 SEHNR, CDR2 FQNEAQ (reference sequence). The CDR3 covers 18 residues. This CDR3 reads CASSTETSGSLSPYDQYF. The CDR3 coding sequence is TGTGCCAGCAGCACCGAGACTAGCGGGAGTCTTTCCCCCTACGATCAGTACTTC.

The rearrangement links TRBV18 to TRBJ2-2, with 8 bases identical to TRBD1. The CDR3 sequence is 14 residues long. V lost 7 bases, J lost 2 bases, and 3 bases stayed unmatched. Per germline, CDR1 KGHSH and CDR2 LQKENI. CDR3 amino acids: CASWTGFNTGELFF. As DNA, the CDR3 is TGTGCCAGCTGGACAGGGTTTAACACCGGGGAGCTGTTTTTT.